These 16 T cell receptor beta chains came from one sample sequenced in a study of T cell responses to AZD1222 COVID-19 vaccine. The data were produced by immunoSEQ multiplex PCR, yet TCRdb's version contains in-frame clones alone and is incomplete. The sample lists roughly 180,000 clones; around 91% were seen once. The sequences come from peripheral blood, collected on day 0 of AZD1222 vaccination. The origin of the receptors is an adult in good health.

The V gene is TRBV19, the J gene TRBJ2-5, with 9 bases identical to TRBD1. Looked up from germline, CDR1 is LNHDA and CDR2 is SQIVND (reference sequence). The CDR3 runs 14 residues. With 7 bases clipped from V and 5 bases from J, the junction kept 8 bases outside the gene matches. The CDR3: CASTPQGARETQYF. The CDR3 DNA reads TGTGCCAGTACCCCACAGGGGGCCCGGGAGACCCAGTACTTC.

The CDR3 loop is CATSPTGKETQYF. The CDR3 bases are TGTGCCACCAGCCCGACAGGGAAGGAGACCCAGTACTTC. The chain uses TRBV15 and TRBJ2-5, with 7 bases matching TRBD1. CDR3 length: 13 residues. Trimming removed 5 bases from V and 5 bases from J; junction bases left unmatched: 5. Germline-derived CDR1 and CDR2 are LNHNV and YYDKDF (reference sequence).

The J gene is TRBJ2-3, the V gene TRBV5-1, with no clear D. V was cut by 0 bases and J by 5 bases, with 7 bases left in between. Germline V lookup: CDR1 SGHRS, CDR2 YFSETQ. This CDR3 contains 13 residues. In DNA form, the CDR3 reads TGCGCCAGCAGCTTGGCGGCTGAAGATACGCAGTATTTT. This translates into CASSLAAEDTQYF.

The V call is TRBV11-2, the J call TRBJ2-7; D remains ambiguous. CDR1 SGHAT and CDR2 FQNNGV come from the germline V gene. Trimming removed 5 bases from V and 6 bases from J, with 11 bases in between. This CDR3 comprises 12 residues. The CDR3 loop is CASSPSGGEQYV. CDR3 in DNA: TGTGCCAGCAGCCCCTCTGGCGGCGAGCAGTACGTC.

The chain uses TRBV7-6 and TRBJ1-3, with no clear D. Trimming took 1 base from V and 0 from J, leaving 13 bases between them. Germline V gene lookup returns CDR1 SGHVS and CDR2 FNYEAQ. The CDR3 is 17 amino acids. This chain's CDR3 is CASSLGPDGDSGNTIYF. CDR3 nucleotides: TGTGCCAGCAGCTTAGGGCCGGACGGGGACTCTGGAAACACCATATATTTT.

The chain is built from TRBV19 and TRBJ2-1; D is perhaps TRBD1 (6 bases). Trimming shortened V by 1 base and J by 10 bases, and 11 bases separated the two germline ends. CDR1 and CDR2 from the germline V gene are LNHDA and SQIVND (reference sequence). There are 13 residues in the CDR3. CDR3 residues: CASSIALRGEQFF. DNA for the CDR3: TGTGCCAGTAGTATAGCCCTGAGGGGGGAGCAGTTCTTC.

Concerning this clone: Other DNA sequences within the sample encode an identical CDR3. The chain recombines TRBV7-3 with TRBJ2-7; D unresolved. There are 13 residues in the CDR3. Germline CDR1 and CDR2: SGHTA and FQGTGA. V lost 4 bases, J lost 3 bases, and 10 bases lay in between. The CDR3 DNA is TGTGCCAGCAGCTCGTTCGGTGGCTACGAGCAGTACTTC. It translates to CASSSFGGYEQYF.

The rearrangement joins TRBV15 to TRBJ1-3; D remains ambiguous. V lost 4 bases to trimming and J lost 0 bases, with 13 bases between them. The CDR3 length is 16 residues. Germline lookup yields CDR1 LNHNV and CDR2 YYDKDF (reference sequence). For the CDR3, the DNA is TGTGCCACCAGCATACACACAGCCGGCTCTGGAAACACCATATATTTT. Translated: CATSIHTAGSGNTIYF.

This chain uses TRBV2 with TRBJ2-1; D is unresolved. Looked up from germline, CDR1 is SNHLY and CDR2 is FYNNEI. The V and J ends lost 2 bases and 8 bases respectively, with 4 bases between them. The CDR3 covers 11 residues. CDR3 sequence (DNA): TGTGCCAGCAGTGAATGGTATGAGCAGTTCTTC. Protein: CASSEWYEQFF.

The chain has TRBV5-4 and TRBJ2-3, with 11 bases aligning to TRBD2. Unmatched junction bases numbered 1, after V lost 1 base and J lost 0 bases. Germline-derived CDR1 and CDR2 are SGHNT and YYREEE (reference sequence). The length of the CDR3 is 16 residues. The DNA of the CDR3 is TGTGCCAGCAGCTTGAGGACTAGCGGGAGCACAGATACGCAGTATTTT. Translated, it gives CASSLRTSGSTDTQYF.

V and J are TRBV19 and TRBJ2-5; 8 bases match TRBD2. Trimming at V came to 5 bases and at J to 6 bases, leaving 8 bases not matched to a gene. Germline V gene sequence: CDR1 LNHDA, CDR2 SQIVND (reference sequence). CDR3 length equals 14 residues. CDR3: CASSSGGAGKTQYF. The CDR3 DNA reads as TGTGCCAGTAGTTCGGGGGGGGCTGGAAAGACCCAGTACTTC.

This chain joins TRBV30 and TRBJ1-1; D gene ambiguous. Germline assignment: CDR1 GTSNPN and CDR2 SVGIG (reference sequence). V was shortened by 0 bases and J by 3 bases, with 17 bases between the two germline ends. CDR3 length: 16 amino acids. The CDR3 protein is CAWSVKKLRIDTEAFF. CDR3 DNA: TGTGCCTGGAGTGTAAAAAAATTAAGGATCGACACTGAAGCTTTCTTT.

V is TRBV19 and J is TRBJ1-2; tentatively, D is TRBD1 (5 bases). This CDR3 comprises 14 residues. Trimming took 6 bases from V and 2 from J, leaving 13 bases between them. Germline-derived CDR1 and CDR2 are LNHDA and SQIVND (reference sequence). Written as DNA, the CDR3 is TGTGCCAGTAGCGGGTACAGGATCAACTATGGCTACACCTTC. It encodes CASSGYRINYGYTF.

CDR3 amino acids: CASSQVAGSNQPQHF. CDR3 in DNA: TGTGCCAGCAGCCAAGTCGCAGGAAGCAATCAGCCCCAGCATTTT. This chain uses TRBV3-1 (or the pseudogene TRBV3-2) with TRBJ1-5, with D hard to call. This CDR3 is built from 15 residues. The germline V gene has CDR1 LGHDT and CDR2 YNNKEL (reference sequence). Trimming removed 1 base from V and 1 base from J, with 8 bases in between.

The rearrangement uses TRBV3-1 (or the pseudogene TRBV3-2) and TRBJ1-1; perhaps TRBD1 as D (5 bases). Germline loops: CDR1 LGHDT, CDR2 YNNKEL (reference sequence). The V end lost 7 bases, the J end lost 2 bases, and 17 bases lay between the germline ends. The CDR3 consists of 15 residues. The CDR3 region is CASTNLYQGNTEAFF. Here the CDR3 DNA reads TGTGCCAGCACCAACCTATACCAGGGTAACACTGAAGCTTTCTTT.

This clone was counted between two and nine times. The V and J genes are TRBV4-1 and TRBJ1-1, with D perhaps matching TRBD1 (6 bases). CDR3 size: 18 residues. Looked up from germline, CDR1 is MGHRA and CDR2 is YSYEKL. V lost 0 bases and J 3 bases, leaving 20 bases between the germline ends. For the CDR3, the DNA is TGCGCCAGCAGCCAAGATCCGATTTGGGGGGCGCCTGACACTGAAGCTTTCTTT. It translates to CASSQDPIWGAPDTEAFF.